The 31 T cell receptor beta chains below all came from one sample that was sequenced in a study of T cells after yellow fever vaccination. TCRdb used MiXCR to reprocess the 5' RACE reads, holding one entry per CDR3 protein. Counted here are around 340,000 distinct CDR3 sequences, about 9.5% occurring once; the ten biggest clones make up 15% to 20%. The sample consisted of PBMCs, taken on the day of the first yellow fever vaccination. Receptors were obtained from a young man who received the YFV17D yellow fever vaccine.

This clonotype has a handful of counts. V gene TRBV6-5 combines with J gene TRBJ1-2; D is ambiguous. This CDR3 is 15 amino acids long. Deletions cut 4 bases from V and 2 bases from J, with 14 bases between. Germline V gives CDR1 MNHEY, CDR2 SVGAGI. The DNA for the CDR3 is TGTGCCAGCAGTTTCGACACCGTAGGCAACTATGGCTACACCTTC. It specifies CASSFDTVGNYGYTF.

This chain connects TRBV7-9 to TRBJ1-1, with TRBD1 as a possible D gene (5 bases). Trimming stripped 8 bases from V and 6 bases from J, with 16 bases between. Germline CDR1 SEHNR, CDR2 FQNEAQ (reference sequence). The CDR3 totals 13 residues. The CDR3 loop reads CASAFPGFAEAFF. The DNA for the CDR3 is TGTGCCAGCGCTTTTCCAGGGTTTGCTGAAGCTTTCTTT.

The J gene is TRBJ2-7, the V gene TRBV7-8, with D uncertain. This CDR3 contains 15 residues. Germline V CDR1 and CDR2: SGHVS, FQNEAQ. Trimming left V 5 bases short and J 2 bases short, with 16 bases between. The CDR3 DNA follows: TGTGCCAGCAGCCCCGAGGTGGCCCTGACCTACGAGCAGTACTTC. It codes for CASSPEVALTYEQYF.

The CDR3 sequence is CASSIGSVYNEQFF. The CDR3, as DNA: TGTGCCAGTAGTATAGGATCTGTTTACAATGAGCAGTTCTTC. The chain links TRBV19 to TRBJ2-1; no definite D call. Germline CDR1 reads LNHDA; CDR2 reads SQIVND (reference sequence). This CDR3 is built from 14 residues. Trimming shortened V by 1 base and J by 4 bases, and 8 bases separated the two germline ends.

The CDR3 spells CASSQRSGFGSQYF. The DNA for the CDR3 is TGTGCCAGCAGTCAAAGGTCCGGGTTTGGGAGCCAGTACTTC. The chain employs TRBV11-1 and TRBJ2-5; D may be TRBD2 (5 bases). The germline V gene encodes CDR1 SGHAT and CDR2 FQDESV (reference sequence). The V end was cut by 6 bases, the J end by 10 bases, with 21 bases between. The CDR3 runs to 14 residues. Supplemented by reference TRBV11-1 and TRBJ2-5, the full variable domain reads EAEVAQSPRYKITEKSQAVAFWCDPISGHATLYWYRQILGQGPELLVQFQDESVVDDSQLPKDRFSAERLKGVDSTLKIQPAELGDSAMYLCASSQRSGFGSQYFGPGTRLLVL.

This clonotype was counted between two and nine times. The gene calls are TRBV5-1 and TRBJ1-1; D is perhaps TRBD1 (5 bases). Trimming took off 3 bases at V and 3 bases at J, with 12 bases between the two ends. The CDR3 spans 14 residues. Germline loops: CDR1 SGHRS, CDR2 YFSETQ. The chain's CDR3 is CASSSGFADTEAFF. DNA for the CDR3: TGCGCCAGCAGCTCAGGGTTCGCCGACACTGAAGCTTTCTTT.

This clonotype was counted only a few times. The CDR3 DNA reads TGCAGTGCTAGAGACCGAGGACAGGGCCGGGATTCACCCCTCCACTTT. It specifies CSARDRGQGRDSPLHF. The chain joins TRBV20-1 to TRBJ1-6; TRBD1 agrees at 8 bases. This CDR3 has 16 residues. Germline trimming cut 0 bases from V and 8 bases from J; bases unmatched to any gene: 9. Germline V gene data show CDR1 as DFQATT and CDR2 as SNEGSKA (reference sequence).

This clonotype was picked up a small number of times. This CDR3 is CASSQRQGAYTEAFF. CDR3 nucleotides: TGTGCCAGCAGCCAAAGACAGGGGGCTTACACTGAAGCTTTCTTT. The chain carries TRBV5-4 and TRBJ1-1; TRBD1 matches at 10 bases. Germline V gene lookup returns CDR1 SGHNT and CDR2 YYREEE (reference sequence). With V trimmed by 4 bases and J by 3 bases, 6 bases remained unmatched. The CDR3 is 15 amino acids. Variable domain in full (rest from reference TRBV5-4 and TRBJ1-1): ETGVTQSPTHLIKTRGQQVTLRCSSQSGHNTVSWYQQALGQGPQFIFQYYREEENGRGNFPPRFSGLQFPNYSSELNVNALELDDSALYLCASSQRQGAYTEAFFGQGTRLTVV.

The J gene is TRBJ2-5, the V gene TRBV7-9, with 9 bases fitting TRBD2. The CDR3 covers 15 residues. Germline CDR1 reads SEHNR; CDR2 reads FQNEAQ (reference sequence). The J segment lost 1 base and the V segment lost 6 bases, leaving 6 bases of the junction unmatched. CDR3 bases: TGTGCCAGCAGTTCAAGCGGGGGGCGCCAAGAGACCCAGTACTTC. Its translation is CASSSSGGRQETQYF.

The chain carries TRBV2 and TRBJ2-2; TRBD2 matches 8 bases. V gave up 8 bases and J gave up 6 bases; unmatched junction bases: 5. The CDR3 runs 13 residues. CDR1 and CDR2 (germline): SNHLY, FYNNEI. The CDR3 DNA sequence: TGTGCCAGCGGGAATAGCGGGGCCGGGGAGCTGTTTTTT. Protein product: CASGNSGAGELFF.

The V and J genes are TRBV5-1 and TRBJ2-1; a weak D match, TRBD1 (5 bases). This CDR3 contains 16 residues. Germline V gene sequence: CDR1 SGHRS, CDR2 YFSETQ. V was pared by 2 bases and J by 1 base, with 13 bases between. The CDR3 DNA is TGCGCCAGCAGCTTATTCAGGGAATATTCCTACAATGAGCAGTTCTTC. Translated: CASSLFREYSYNEQFF.

In this sample, this clonotype turned up a few times. V is TRBV4-3 and J is TRBJ2-7, with a weak D call TRBD2 (6 bases). Per the germline V gene, CDR1 is LGHNA and CDR2 is YSLEER. V dropped 3 bases and J dropped 3 bases, with 18 bases sitting between them. The CDR3 is made up of 16 amino acids. CDR3 DNA: TGCGCCAGCAGCCAGCACCGGGACTCTCGATTCTACGAGCAGTACTTC. Its protein is CASSQHRDSRFYEQYF.

This clonotype was observed many times. The chain recombines TRBV20-1 with TRBJ2-1, with D tentatively TRBD2 (6 bases). Germline values: CDR1 DFQATT, CDR2 SNEGSKA (reference sequence). The CDR3 extends over 14 amino acids. Trimming removed 3 bases from V and 2 bases from J, with 11 bases in between. In DNA, the CDR3 is TGCAGTGCTAGCGGGGGAGGTCCCTACAATGAGCAGTTCTTC. This sequence encodes CSASGGGPYNEQFF.

There are a few counts of this clonotype. The CDR3 DNA follows: TGTGCCAGCAGCTTAGTGTACCAAGAGACCCAGTACTTC. Its translation is CASSLVYQETQYF. This chain uses TRBV7-9 with TRBJ2-5; no clear D. The CDR3 consists of 13 residues. Germline V gives CDR1 SEHNR, CDR2 FQNEAQ (reference sequence). Trimming removed 1 base from V and 0 bases from J, with 3 bases in between. Combining the CDR3 with reference TRBV7-9 and TRBJ2-5 gives the whole variable domain DTGVSQNPRHKITKRGQNVTFRCDPISEHNRLYWYRQTLGQGPEFLTYFQNEAQLEKSRLLSDRFSAERPKGSFSTLEIQRTEQGDSAMYLCASSLVYQETQYFGPGTRLLVL.

This clonotype appeared a few times. The J gene is TRBJ1-5, the V gene TRBV12-3 or TRBV12-4; 10 positions agree with TRBD1. The CDR3 is made up of 13 amino acids. Trimming cost V 6 bases and J 10 bases; bases outside gene matches: 6. CDR3 coding DNA: TGTGCCAGCAGAGGGACAGGGGCCGAACCCCAGCATTTT. Its protein is CASRGTGAEPQHF.

Ten or more counts support this clonotype. At one boundary the junction diverges from the germline segment, which might be a read error. J is TRBJ2-3 and V is TRBV15; TRBD2 is a possible D gene (6 bases). The CDR3 contains 16 residues. Germline-derived CDR1 and CDR2 are LNHNV and YYDKDF (reference sequence). CDR3: CATSRDGSPGTDTQYF. The CDR3 coding sequence is TGTGCCACCAGCCGAGACGGGAGCCCTGGCACAGATACGCAGTATTTT.

J is TRBJ2-3 and V is TRBV24-1, with 7 nucleotides matching TRBD2. Per the germline V gene, CDR1 is KGHDR and CDR2 is SFDVKD. Losses at the gene ends were 4 bases for V and 7 bases for J; bases not matched to a gene: 4. CDR3 length: 13 amino acids. CDR3 DNA sequence: TGTGCCACCAGTGACGGACTAGGATATACGCAGTATTTT. This sequence encodes CATSDGLGYTQYF.

V gene TRBV5-4 combines with J gene TRBJ2-4, with D perhaps matching TRBD1 (5 bases). CDR1 and CDR2 from the germline V gene are SGHNT and YYREEE (reference sequence). The CDR3 consists of 16 residues. The V end lost 0 bases, the J end lost 0 bases, and 10 bases lay between the germline ends. CDR3 residues: CASSLGQGLAKNIQYF. As DNA, the CDR3 is TGTGCCAGCAGCTTGGGGCAGGGTCTAGCCAAAAACATTCAGTACTTC.

This clonotype turned up a few times. The rearrangement links TRBV18 to TRBJ1-1; D possibly corresponds to TRBD1 (5 bases). The CDR3 consists of 15 residues. Deletions cut 1 base from V and 3 bases from J, with 12 bases between. Per germline, CDR1 KGHSH and CDR2 LQKENI. The CDR3 is CASSPRERGDTEAFF. CDR3 DNA sequence: TGTGCCAGCTCACCACGCGAGAGGGGCGACACTGAAGCTTTCTTT.

This clonotype was recorded a few times. This sequence joins TRBV15 and TRBJ1-2; 10 positions match TRBD1. Germline V gene data show CDR1 as LNHNV and CDR2 as YYDKDF (reference sequence). The CDR3 extends over 16 amino acids. Trimming took 0 bases from V and 7 from J; bases not matched to a gene: 8. The chain's CDR3 is CATSRDFTGTGAGYTF. CDR3 DNA: TGTGCCACCAGCAGAGATTTTACCGGGACAGGGGCTGGCTACACCTTC.

There are a few counts of this clonotype. The chain carries TRBV6-5 and TRBJ2-2, with TRBD2 matching over 11 bases. The CDR3 extends over 17 amino acids. Trimming at V came to 0 bases and at J to 4 bases, leaving 4 bases not matched to a gene. Germline V gives CDR1 MNHEY, CDR2 SVGAGI. The CDR3 coding sequence is TGTGCCAGCAGTTACTCACTAGCGGGGGAGGCCACCGGGGAGCTGTTTTTT. Its protein is CASSYSLAGEATGELFF.

This clonotype was observed a few times. The chain recombines TRBV20-1 with TRBJ2-7; 7 nucleotides match TRBD1. V was clipped by 3 bases and J by 3 bases; unmatched bases: 5. Per germline, CDR1 DFQATT and CDR2 SNEGSKA (reference sequence). This CDR3 region has 13 residues. The chain's CDR3 is CSARWTGNYEQYF. The CDR3 DNA reads as TGCAGTGCTAGGTGGACAGGAAACTACGAGCAGTACTTC.

This clonotype was detected many times. The chain couples TRBV7-2 to TRBJ2-3; D is possibly TRBD1 (6 bases). Germline-derived CDR1 and CDR2 are SGHTA and FQGNSA. CDR3 length: 13 residues. The ends were cut back, 3 bases at V and 6 bases at J, with 10 bases in the middle. In nucleotides, the CDR3 is TGTGCCAGCAGCTTTGGCAGGGGTGATACGCAGTATTTT. Translating gives CASSFGRGDTQYF.

This clonotype was seen a handful of times. The CDR3 carries no conserved terminal phenylalanine or tryptophan, so it likely arises from a read error. V gene TRBV6-5 combines with J gene TRBJ2-2; 10 positions match TRBD2. The ends lost 2 bases at V and 1 base at J; junction bases unmatched: 10. CDR3 length equals 19 residues. The germline gives CDR1 MNHEY, CDR2 SVGAGI. CDR3 coding DNA: TGTGCCAGCAGTTACACAAACCCCGGACTAGCGGAGAACACCGGGGAGCTGTTTCTT. It codes for CASSYTNPGLAENTGELFL.

This clonotype has at least ten counts. The rearrangement links TRBV5-1 to TRBJ2-2; maybe TRBD2 (5 bases). This CDR3 has 15 amino acids. In germline, CDR1 is SGHRS, CDR2 YFSETQ. V lost 0 bases and J 1 base, leaving 7 bases between the germline ends. CDR3 in amino acids: CASSLAEGNTGELFF. The CDR3 nucleotides read TGCGCCAGCAGCTTGGCCGAGGGGAACACCGGGGAGCTGTTTTTT.

This clonotype was seen only once. Compared with germline, one end of the junction differs, possibly owing to a read error. V gene TRBV20-1 combines with J gene TRBJ2-7; 7 bases match TRBD1. This CDR3 is 14 amino acids long. The germline V gene has CDR1 DFQATT and CDR2 SNEGSKA (reference sequence). The CDR3 nucleotides are TGCAGTGCTAGACGCCGGGGACAGATCTACGAGCATTACTTC. Translating it yields CSARRRGQIYEHYF.

This clonotype came up a few times. The rearrangement joins TRBV5-1 to TRBJ1-2, with D perhaps matching TRBD1 (6 bases). The CDR3 is made up of 14 amino acids. Between the trimmed V and J ends, which lost 7 bases and 6 bases, there was a span of 19 bases. Looked up from germline, CDR1 is SGHRS and CDR2 is YFSETQ. CDR3 loop: CASGREGVGDGYTF. CDR3 coding DNA: TGCGCCAGCGGACGGGAGGGGGTAGGCGATGGCTACACCTTC.

The CDR3 sequence: CASSPTGGPLDTQYF. DNA for the CDR3: TGTGCCAGCAGTCCTACCGGGGGACCGCTAGATACGCAGTATTTT. V gene TRBV6-1 combines with J gene TRBJ2-3; tentatively, D is TRBD2 (6 bases). Per the germline V gene, CDR1 is MNHNS and CDR2 is SASEGT. The CDR3 length is 15 residues. V was cut by 5 bases and J by 5 bases, with 17 bases left in between.

This clonotype was detected only a few times. The chain carries TRBV7-9 and TRBJ1-2; D remains unclear. Germline-derived CDR1 and CDR2 are SEHNR and FQNEAQ (reference sequence). The CDR3 runs 11 residues. Trimming took off 2 bases at V and 12 bases at J, with 10 bases between the two ends. This CDR3 is CASSLNYRDTF. Written as DNA, the CDR3 is TGTGCCAGCAGCTTAAATTATAGGGACACCTTC.

This clonotype was seen at least ten times. The rearrangement uses TRBV18 and TRBJ1-1, with D hard to call. The germline V gene encodes CDR1 KGHSH and CDR2 LQKENI. This CDR3 contains 14 residues. V gave up 2 bases and J gave up 0 bases, with 7 bases separating them. CDR3 DNA: TGTGCCAGCTCACCAAGCGGAATGAACACTGAAGCTTTCTTT. It yields the protein CASSPSGMNTEAFF.

This clonotype came up many times. The chain has TRBV7-9 and TRBJ2-7, with D possibly being TRBD1 (5 bases). Per the germline V gene, CDR1 is SEHNR and CDR2 is FQNEAQ (reference sequence). The CDR3 length is 12 residues. CDR3 sequence: CAVVTVTYEQYF. The CDR3 DNA sequence: TGTGCTGTCGTGACAGTCACCTACGAGCAGTACTTC.